The following is a T cell receptor (beta chain) sequence with its context. This record belongs to a study of T cells expressing NK-cell markers. Following a re-call of the 5' RACE reads, TCRdb has one entry per CDR3 protein and lacks DNA. Found here are about 260,000 distinct CDR3 sequences; the top ten clones hold approximately 0.41%. Germline V gene lookup returns CDR1 MNHNY and CDR2 SVGAGI (reference sequence). This CDR3 is 11 amino acids long. The sequence was obtained from a man aged 18 to 30 in good health. V usage is TRBV6-6 and J usage is TRBJ2-3. The sample comprised blood T cells: a sorted CD56 or NKG2C T cell subset, CD4+ or CD8+ T cells, or bulk PBMC T cells (not recorded which). The CDR3 region is CASSRTDTQYF.